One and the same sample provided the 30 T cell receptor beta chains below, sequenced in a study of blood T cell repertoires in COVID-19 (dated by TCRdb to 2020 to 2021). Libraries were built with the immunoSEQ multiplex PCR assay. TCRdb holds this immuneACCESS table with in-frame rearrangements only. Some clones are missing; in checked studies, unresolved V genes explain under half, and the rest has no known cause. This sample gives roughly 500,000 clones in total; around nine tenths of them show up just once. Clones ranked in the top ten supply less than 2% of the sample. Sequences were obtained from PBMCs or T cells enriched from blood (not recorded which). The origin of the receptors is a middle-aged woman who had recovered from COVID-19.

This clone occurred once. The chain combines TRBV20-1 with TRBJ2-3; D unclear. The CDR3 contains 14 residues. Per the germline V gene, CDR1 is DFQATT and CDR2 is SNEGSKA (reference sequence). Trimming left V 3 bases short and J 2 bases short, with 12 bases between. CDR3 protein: CSASYGSNTDTQYF. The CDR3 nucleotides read TGCAGTGCTAGTTATGGCAGTAACACAGATACGCAGTATTTT.

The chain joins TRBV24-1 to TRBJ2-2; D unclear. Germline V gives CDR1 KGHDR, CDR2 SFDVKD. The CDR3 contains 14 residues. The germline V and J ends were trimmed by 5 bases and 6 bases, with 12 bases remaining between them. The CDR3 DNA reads TGTGCCACCAGTGGGGCAACTCAGGCCGGGGAGCTGTTTTTT. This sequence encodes CATSGATQAGELFF.

In DNA, the CDR3 is TGTGCCAGCAGCCCCTCCCGGACTAGCGGGACGCACACCGGGGAGCTGTTTTTT. Its translation: CASSPSRTSGTHTGELFF. This chain links TRBV3-1 (or the pseudogene TRBV3-2) with TRBJ2-2, with TRBD2 identical over 12 bases. The CDR3 length is 18 residues. Germline values: CDR1 LGHDT, CDR2 YNNKEL (reference sequence). V trimming: 4 bases; J trimming: 3 bases; junction bases outside the gene matches: 9.

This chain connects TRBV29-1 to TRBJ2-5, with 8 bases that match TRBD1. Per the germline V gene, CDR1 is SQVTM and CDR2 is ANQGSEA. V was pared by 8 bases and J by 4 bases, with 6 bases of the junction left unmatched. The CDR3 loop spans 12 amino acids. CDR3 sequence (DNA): TGCAGCTACCGGACAGGGACAGAGACCCAGTACTTC. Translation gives CSYRTGTETQYF.

As DNA, the CDR3 is TGTGCCAGCTCACCACCGAGTCAGGCTACCTACGAGCAGTACTTC. This codes for CASSPPSQATYEQYF. This chain connects TRBV18 to TRBJ2-7; D is unresolved. In germline, CDR1 is KGHSH, CDR2 LQKENI. The V end lost 0 bases, the J end lost 2 bases, and 11 bases lay between the germline ends. The CDR3 totals 15 residues.

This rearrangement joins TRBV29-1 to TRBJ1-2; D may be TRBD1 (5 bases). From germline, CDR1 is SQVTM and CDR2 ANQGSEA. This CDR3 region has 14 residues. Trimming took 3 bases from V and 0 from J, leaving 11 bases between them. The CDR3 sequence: CSVDFETANYGYTF. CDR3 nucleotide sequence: TGCAGCGTTGATTTTGAGACAGCTAACTATGGCTACACCTTC.

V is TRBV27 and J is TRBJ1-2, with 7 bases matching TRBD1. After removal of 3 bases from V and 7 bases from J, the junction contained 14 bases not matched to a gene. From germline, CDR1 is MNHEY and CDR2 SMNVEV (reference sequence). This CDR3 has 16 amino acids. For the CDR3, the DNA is TGTGCCAGCAGTTTGGGGTGGGGCAGGGGGACCGCTGGCTACACCTTC. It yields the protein CASSLGWGRGTAGYTF.

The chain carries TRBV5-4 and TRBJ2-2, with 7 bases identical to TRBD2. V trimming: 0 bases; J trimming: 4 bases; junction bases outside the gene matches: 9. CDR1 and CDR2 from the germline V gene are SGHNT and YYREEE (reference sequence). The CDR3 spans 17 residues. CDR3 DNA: TGTGCCAGCAGCTTGGGCGTTGCGGGAGCGGGCACCGGGGAGCTGTTTTTT. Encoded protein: CASSLGVAGAGTGELFF.

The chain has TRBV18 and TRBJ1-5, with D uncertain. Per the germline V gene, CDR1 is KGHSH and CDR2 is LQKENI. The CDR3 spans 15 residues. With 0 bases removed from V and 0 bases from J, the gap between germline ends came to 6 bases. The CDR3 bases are TGTGCCAGCTCACCACCGGCAAATAGCAATCAGCCCCAGCATTTT. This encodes CASSPPANSNQPQHF.

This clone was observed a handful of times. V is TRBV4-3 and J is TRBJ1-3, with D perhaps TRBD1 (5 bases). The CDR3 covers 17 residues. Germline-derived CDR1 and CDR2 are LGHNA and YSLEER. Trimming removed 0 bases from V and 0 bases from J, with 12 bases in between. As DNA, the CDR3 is TGCGCCAGCAGCCAAGACGCCAGGACAAGCTCTGGAAACACCATATATTTT. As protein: CASSQDARTSSGNTIYF.

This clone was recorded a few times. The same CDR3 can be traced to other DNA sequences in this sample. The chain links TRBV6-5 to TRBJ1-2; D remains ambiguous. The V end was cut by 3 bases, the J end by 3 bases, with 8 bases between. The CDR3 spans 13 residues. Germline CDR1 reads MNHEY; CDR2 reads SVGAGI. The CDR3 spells CASSYPGYYGYTF. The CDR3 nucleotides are TGTGCCAGCAGTTATCCGGGTTACTATGGCTACACCTTC.

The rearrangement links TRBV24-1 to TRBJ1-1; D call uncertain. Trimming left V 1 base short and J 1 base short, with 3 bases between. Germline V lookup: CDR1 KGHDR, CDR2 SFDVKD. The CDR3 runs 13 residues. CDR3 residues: CATSDFQNTEAFF. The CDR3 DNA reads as TGTGCCACCAGTGATTTTCAGAACACTGAAGCTTTCTTT.

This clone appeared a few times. The CDR3 nucleotides read TGTGCCAGTAACGACTTGTACCAGCCCCAGCATTTT. Translation gives CASNDLYQPQHF. This rearrangement joins TRBV19 to TRBJ1-5; D remains unclear. This CDR3 comprises 12 residues. V gave up 7 bases and J gave up 7 bases, with 11 bases separating them. Per germline, CDR1 LNHDA and CDR2 SQIVND (reference sequence).

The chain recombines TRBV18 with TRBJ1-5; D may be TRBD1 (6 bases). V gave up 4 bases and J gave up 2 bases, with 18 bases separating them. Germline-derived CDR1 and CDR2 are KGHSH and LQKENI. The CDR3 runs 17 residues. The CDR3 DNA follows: TGTGCCAGCTCACGCAGCGGGGGCAGGGGCGGCAATCAGCCCCAGCATTTT. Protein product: CASSRSGGRGGNQPQHF.

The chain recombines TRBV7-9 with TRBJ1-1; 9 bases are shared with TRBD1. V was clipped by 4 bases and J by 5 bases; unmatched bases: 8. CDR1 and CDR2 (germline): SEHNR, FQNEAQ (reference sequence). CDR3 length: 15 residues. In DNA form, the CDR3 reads TGTGCCAGCAGCTCTATCGGGACAGGGAGGACTGAAGCTTTCTTT. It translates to CASSSIGTGRTEAFF.

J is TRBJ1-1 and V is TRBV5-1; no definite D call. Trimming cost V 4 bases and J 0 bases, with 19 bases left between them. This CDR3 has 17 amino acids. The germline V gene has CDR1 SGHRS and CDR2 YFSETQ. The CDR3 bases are TGCGCCAGCAGCCCGGCGGCCAGAAGTAGGTTGAACACTGAAGCTTTCTTT. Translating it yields CASSPAARSRLNTEAFF.

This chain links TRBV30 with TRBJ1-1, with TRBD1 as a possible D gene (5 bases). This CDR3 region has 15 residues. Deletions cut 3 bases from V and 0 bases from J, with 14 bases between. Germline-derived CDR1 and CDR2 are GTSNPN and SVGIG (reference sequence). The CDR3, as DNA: TGTGCCTGGAGCAGGGCGGACTACATGAACACTGAAGCTTTCTTT. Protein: CAWSRADYMNTEAFF. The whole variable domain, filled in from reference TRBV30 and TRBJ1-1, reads SQTIHQWPATLVQPVGSPLSLECTVEGTSNPNLYWYRQAAGRGLQLLFYSVGIGQISSEVPQNLSASRPQDRQFILSSKKLLLSDSGFYLCAWSRADYMNTEAFFGQGTRLTVV.

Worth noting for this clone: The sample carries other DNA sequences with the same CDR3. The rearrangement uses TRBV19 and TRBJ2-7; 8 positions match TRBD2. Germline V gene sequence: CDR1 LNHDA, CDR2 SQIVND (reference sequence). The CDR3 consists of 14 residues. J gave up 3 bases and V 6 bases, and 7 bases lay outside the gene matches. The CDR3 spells CASSSAGGGYEQYF. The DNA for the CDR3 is TGTGCCAGTAGCTCCGCGGGGGGTGGCTACGAGCAGTACTTC. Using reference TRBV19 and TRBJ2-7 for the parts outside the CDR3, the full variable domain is DGGITQSPKYLFRKEGQNVTLSCEQNLNHDAMYWYRQDPGQGLRLIYYSQIVNDFQKGDIAEGYSVSREKKESFPLTVTSAQKNPTAFYLCASSSAGGGYEQYFGPGTRLTVT.

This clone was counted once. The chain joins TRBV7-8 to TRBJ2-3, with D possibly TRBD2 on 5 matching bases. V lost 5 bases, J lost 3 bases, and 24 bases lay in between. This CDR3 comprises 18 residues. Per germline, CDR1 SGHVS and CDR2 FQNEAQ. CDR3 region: CASSLNPAGIFGTDTQYF. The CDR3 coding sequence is TGTGCCAGCAGCCTGAACCCTGCGGGTATCTTCGGTACAGATACGCAGTATTTT.

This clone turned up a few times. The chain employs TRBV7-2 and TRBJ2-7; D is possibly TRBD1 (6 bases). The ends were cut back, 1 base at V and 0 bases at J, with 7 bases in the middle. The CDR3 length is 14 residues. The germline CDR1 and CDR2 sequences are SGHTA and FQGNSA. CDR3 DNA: TGTGCCAGCAGCTTAGTGGACAGCTCCTACGAGCAGTACTTC. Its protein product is CASSLVDSSYEQYF.

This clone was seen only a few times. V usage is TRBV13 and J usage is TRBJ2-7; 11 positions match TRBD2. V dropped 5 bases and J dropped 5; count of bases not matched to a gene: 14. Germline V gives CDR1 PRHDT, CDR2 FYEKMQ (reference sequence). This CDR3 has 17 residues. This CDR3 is CASSPRLAGGPFDEQYF. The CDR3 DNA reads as TGTGCCAGCAGCCCGCGGTTAGCGGGAGGGCCGTTCGACGAGCAGTACTTC.

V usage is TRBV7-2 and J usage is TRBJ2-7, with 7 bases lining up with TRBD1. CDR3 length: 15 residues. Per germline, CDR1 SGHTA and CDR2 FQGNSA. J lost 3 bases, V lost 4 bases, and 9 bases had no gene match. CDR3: CASSYDRQGNYEQYF. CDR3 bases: TGTGCCAGCAGCTACGACCGACAGGGAAACTACGAGCAGTACTTC.

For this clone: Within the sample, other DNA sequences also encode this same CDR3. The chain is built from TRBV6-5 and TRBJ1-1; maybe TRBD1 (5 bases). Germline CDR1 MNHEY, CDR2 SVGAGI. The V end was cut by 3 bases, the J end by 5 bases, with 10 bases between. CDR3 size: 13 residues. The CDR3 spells CASSYGGGTEAFF. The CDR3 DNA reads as TGTGCCAGCAGTTATGGGGGAGGTACTGAAGCTTTCTTT.

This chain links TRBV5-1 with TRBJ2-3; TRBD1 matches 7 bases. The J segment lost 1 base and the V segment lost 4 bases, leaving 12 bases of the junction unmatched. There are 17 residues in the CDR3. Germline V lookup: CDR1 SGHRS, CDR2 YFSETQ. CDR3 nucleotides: TGCGCCAGCAGCACAACACAGGGGACGGTTGGCACAGATACGCAGTATTTT. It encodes CASSTTQGTVGTDTQYF.

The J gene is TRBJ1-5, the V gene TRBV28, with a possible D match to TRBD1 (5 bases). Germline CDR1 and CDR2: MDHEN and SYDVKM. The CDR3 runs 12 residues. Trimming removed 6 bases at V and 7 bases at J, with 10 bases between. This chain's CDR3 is CASRVGRQPQHF. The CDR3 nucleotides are TGTGCCAGCAGGGTGGGGCGACAGCCCCAGCATTTT.

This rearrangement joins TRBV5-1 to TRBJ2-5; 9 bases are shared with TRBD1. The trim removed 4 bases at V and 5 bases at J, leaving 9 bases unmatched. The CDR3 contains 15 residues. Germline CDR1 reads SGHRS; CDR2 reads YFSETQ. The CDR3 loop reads CASSGATGGSETQYF. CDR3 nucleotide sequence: TGCGCCAGCAGCGGAGCCACAGGGGGCTCGGAGACCCAGTACTTC.

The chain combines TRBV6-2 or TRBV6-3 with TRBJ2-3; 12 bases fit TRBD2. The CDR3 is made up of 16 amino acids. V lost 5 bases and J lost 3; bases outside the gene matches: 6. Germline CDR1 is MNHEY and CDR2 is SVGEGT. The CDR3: CASSPPLAGGTDTQYF. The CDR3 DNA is TGTGCCAGCAGTCCACCCCTAGCGGGAGGGACAGATACGCAGTATTTT.

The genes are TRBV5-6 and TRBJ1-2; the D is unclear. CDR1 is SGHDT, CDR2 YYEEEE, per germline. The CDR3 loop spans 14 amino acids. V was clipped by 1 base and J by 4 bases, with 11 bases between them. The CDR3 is CASSLSGLSYGYTF. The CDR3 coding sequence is TGTGCCAGCAGCTTGTCAGGTCTTTCCTATGGCTACACCTTC.

The CDR3 DNA is TGTGCCATTCCGCTTATGGCTAGCGGAAACACCGGGGAGCTGTTTTTT. It encodes CAIPLMASGNTGELFF. The chain recombines TRBV7-9 with TRBJ2-2; 7 bases agree with TRBD2. V was pared by 10 bases and J by 2 bases, with 13 bases of the junction left unmatched. This CDR3 is built from 16 residues. Germline CDR1 is SEHNR and CDR2 is FQNEAQ (reference sequence).

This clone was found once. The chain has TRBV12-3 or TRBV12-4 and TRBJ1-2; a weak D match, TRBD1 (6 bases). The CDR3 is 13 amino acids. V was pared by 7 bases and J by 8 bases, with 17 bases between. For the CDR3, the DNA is TGTGCCAGCACCGTAGGGGGGGGAAGGGGCTACACCTTC. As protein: CASTVGGGRGYTF.